One and the same sample provided the 10 T cell receptor beta chains below, sequenced in a study of blood T cell repertoires in COVID-19. Only in-frame clones appear in the TCRdb table, and some are missing; sequencing was by immunoSEQ multiplex PCR. The profile shows under 80,000 clones, roughly 83% of them singletons. What was sequenced was peripheral blood. These receptor sequences come from a woman aged 55-69 years with acute or convalescent COVID-19.

The chain joins TRBV5-1 to TRBJ2-6, with a possible D match to TRBD1 (5 bases). The V gene's germline CDR1 is SGHRS and CDR2 YFSETQ. V was cut by 2 bases and J by 3 bases, with 12 bases left in between. CDR3 length: 16 amino acids. CDR3 DNA sequence: TGCGCCAGCAGCTTAACGCAGGGCTTTGGGGCCAACGTCCTGACTTTC. The encoded protein is CASSLTQGFGANVLTF.

CDR3 loop: CASSLQGARPDTQYF. CDR3 DNA: TGTGCCAGCAGCCTACAGGGGGCGCGCCCAGATACGCAGTATTTT. This chain joins TRBV11-2 and TRBJ2-3; 9 bases are a match to TRBD1. The CDR3 is 15 residues long. CDR1 is SGHAT and CDR2 is FQNNGV in the germline V gene. The V segment lost 5 bases and the J segment 4 bases; nucleotides outside the gene matches: 7.

The chain combines TRBV12-3 or TRBV12-4 with TRBJ1-2; the D is unclear. V lost 1 base and J lost 7, with 10 bases in between. This CDR3 has 13 residues. The CDR3 DNA reads as TGTGCCAGCAGTTTAGGGCTGGGCAGTGGCTACACCTTC. It codes for CASSLGLGSGYTF.

This chain connects TRBV24-1 to TRBJ1-2, with 7 bases matching TRBD1. With V trimmed by 7 bases and J by 1 base, 8 bases remained unmatched. This CDR3 spans 15 amino acids. Germline loops: CDR1 KGHDR, CDR2 SFDVKD. The DNA for the CDR3 is TGTGCCACCAGCGACGGGACAGCCCATAACTATGGCTACACCTTC. Translation: CATSDGTAHNYGYTF.

The chain recombines TRBV5-1 with TRBJ1-1; a possible D gene is TRBD1 (6 bases). In germline, CDR1 is SGHRS, CDR2 YFSETQ. The CDR3 extends over 14 amino acids. Deletions cut 1 base from V and 2 bases from J, with 9 bases between. The CDR3 sequence: CASSLKGGNTEAFF. CDR3 coding DNA: TGCGCCAGCAGCTTGAAAGGGGGAAACACTGAAGCTTTCTTT. Drawing the rest from reference TRBV5-1 and TRBJ1-1, the complete variable domain is KAGVTQTPRYLIKTRGQQVTLSCSPISGHRSVSWYQQTPGQGLQFLFEYFSETQRNKGNFPGRFSGRQFSNSRSEMNVSTLELGDSALYLCASSLKGGNTEAFFGQGTRLTVV.

The V and J genes are TRBV25-1 and TRBJ1-2, with 7 bases that match TRBD1. This CDR3 comprises 15 residues. Per germline, CDR1 MGHDK and CDR2 SYGVNS. With V trimmed by 2 bases and J by 5 bases, 8 bases remained unmatched. CDR3 in DNA: TGTGCCAGCAGTGAAGGGACAGCCAGTATGTATGGCTACACCTTC. Protein sequence: CASSEGTASMYGYTF.

The chain carries TRBV3-1 (or the pseudogene TRBV3-2) and TRBJ2-6; D unclear. Germline V gene sequence: CDR1 LGHDT, CDR2 YNNKEL (reference sequence). The CDR3 has 15 amino acids. Deletions cut 0 bases from V and 5 bases from J, with 8 bases between. Written as DNA, the CDR3 is TGTGCCAGCAGCCAAGATGGGCAGTGGGCCAACGTCCTGACTTTC. It is translated as CASSQDGQWANVLTF.

This chain joins TRBV3-1 (or the pseudogene TRBV3-2) and TRBJ1-1; D is perhaps TRBD1 (6 bases). The CDR3 consists of 13 residues. The V gene lost 5 bases and the J gene lost 4 bases, with 11 bases spanning the gap. From germline, CDR1 is LGHDT and CDR2 YNNKEL (reference sequence). This CDR3 reads CASSFTGTTEAFF. Written as DNA, the CDR3 is TGTGCCAGCAGCTTTACAGGGACCACTGAAGCTTTCTTT.

The chain has TRBV6-5 and TRBJ1-4; possibly TRBD1 for D (5 bases). The CDR3 is 15 residues long. Trimming removed 6 bases at V and 3 bases at J, with 14 bases between. Germline V CDR1 and CDR2: MNHEY, SVGAGI. The CDR3 region has the DNA TGTGCCAGCAGGAGGGAGGGGAGCTCTAATGAAAAACTGTTTTTT. As protein: CASRREGSSNEKLFF.

The chain employs TRBV11-1 and TRBJ2-7; tentatively, D is TRBD1 (7 bases). The CDR3 totals 14 residues. Trimming took off 5 bases at V and 4 bases at J, with 15 bases between the two ends. Germline-derived CDR1 and CDR2 are SGHAT and FQDESV (reference sequence). The CDR3 DNA is TGTGCCAGCAGCAGCAGGGGGGCCGCTTACGAGCAGTACTTC. This translates into CASSSRGAAYEQYF.